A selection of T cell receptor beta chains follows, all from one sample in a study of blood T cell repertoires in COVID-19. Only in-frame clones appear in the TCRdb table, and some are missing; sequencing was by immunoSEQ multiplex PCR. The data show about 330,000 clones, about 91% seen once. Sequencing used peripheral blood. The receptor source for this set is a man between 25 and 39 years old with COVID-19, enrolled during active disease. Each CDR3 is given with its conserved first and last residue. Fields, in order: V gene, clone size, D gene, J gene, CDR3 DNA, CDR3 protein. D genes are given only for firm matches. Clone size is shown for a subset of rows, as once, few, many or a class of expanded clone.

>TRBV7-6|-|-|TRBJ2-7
TGTGCCAGCAGCCCGTTTTCGGGAATGGGTTCCTACGAGCAGTACTTC
CASSPFSGMGSYEQYF
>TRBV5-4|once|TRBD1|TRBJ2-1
TGTGCCAGCAGCCCCCGGGGACAGGGGAACTCCTACAATGAGCAGTTCTTC
CASSPRGQGNSYNEQFF
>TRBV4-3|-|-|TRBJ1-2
TGCGCCAGCAGCCAAAACAGGGTTGGGTATGGCTACACCTTC
CASSQNRVGYGYTF
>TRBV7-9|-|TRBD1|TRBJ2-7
TGTGCCAGCAGCCGCGGACAGGAGGCCTACGAGCAGTACTTC
CASSRGQEAYEQYF
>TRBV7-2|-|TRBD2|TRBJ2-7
TGTGCCAGCAGCTTTAGCGGGGGGGCCTACGAGCAGTACTTC
CASSFSGGAYEQYF
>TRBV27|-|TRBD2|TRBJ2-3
TGTGCCACCAAGGGCGGGGGTAGCACAGATACGCAGTATTTT
CATKGGGSTDTQYF
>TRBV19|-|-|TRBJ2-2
TGTGCCAGTAGTATCATGGGGGGGCAAGGGGAGCTGTTTTTT
CASSIMGGQGELFF
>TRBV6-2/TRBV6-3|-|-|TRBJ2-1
TGTGCCAGCAGCGTCGGTGTTGAGCAGTTCTTC
CASSVGVEQFF
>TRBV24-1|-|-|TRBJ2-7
TGTGCCACCAGTGTTGGAGCAACAAGAGGAGAGCAGTACTTC
CATSVGATRGEQYF
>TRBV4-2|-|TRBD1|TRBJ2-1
TGTGCCAGCAGGCCCGGGACAGTCTACAATGAGCAGTTCTTC
CASRPGTVYNEQFF
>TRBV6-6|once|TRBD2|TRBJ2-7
TGTGCCAGCAGTTACTCGACTAGCGGGAGCTCCTACGAGCAGTACTTC
CASSYSTSGSSYEQYF
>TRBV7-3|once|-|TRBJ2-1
TGTGCCAGCAGCGGCGGAGGGTACAATGAGCAGTTCTTC
CASSGGGYNEQFF
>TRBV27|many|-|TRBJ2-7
TGTGCCAGCAGTCCCACTCATCTACAGAGTTTGAACTACGAGCAGTACTTC
CASSPTHLQSLNYEQYF
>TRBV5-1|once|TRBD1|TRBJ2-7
TGCGCCAGCAGCTTAACAGGGGGTCCCTACGAGCAGTACTTC
CASSLTGGPYEQYF
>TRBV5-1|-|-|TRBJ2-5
TGCGCCAGCAGCTTGGCCCTCGCGGGTGCGGCAGAGACCCAGTACTTC
CASSLALAGAAETQYF
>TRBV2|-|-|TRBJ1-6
TGTGCCAGCAGAGGGAGCTCCTATAATTCACCCCTCCACTTT
CASRGSSYNSPLHF
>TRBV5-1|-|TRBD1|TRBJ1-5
TGCGCCAGCAGCTCCGGACAGGGGGGCAATCAGCCCCAGCATTTT
CASSSGQGGNQPQHF
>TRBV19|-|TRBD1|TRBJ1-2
TGTGCCAGTACCGTCGGGACAGTACTTAACTATGGCTACACCTTC
CASTVGTVLNYGYTF
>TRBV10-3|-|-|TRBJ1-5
TGTGCCATCAGTGAGTCGGGGCAGAGCAATCAGCCCCAGCATTTT
CAISESGQSNQPQHF
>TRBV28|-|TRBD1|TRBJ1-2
TGTGCCAGCAGCATAGATTGGACAGGGGCGAACAATAGGCGCTCTAACTATGGCTACACCTTC
CASSIDWTGANNRRSNYGYTF
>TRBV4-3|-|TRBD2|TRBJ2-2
TGCGCCAGCAGCCAAGATTTACCCGGGAGGCCGCCCACCGGGGAGCTGTTTTTT
CASSQDLPGRPPTGELFF
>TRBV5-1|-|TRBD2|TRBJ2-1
TGCGCCAGCACAGCGACTAGCGGGGGGGCAATGGGATCCTACAATGAGCAGTTCTTC
CASTATSGGAMGSYNEQFF
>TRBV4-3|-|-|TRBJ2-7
TGCGCCAGCAGCCAAGATCAACGGGGGATATACGAGCAGTACTTC
CASSQDQRGIYEQYF
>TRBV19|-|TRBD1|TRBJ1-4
TGTGCCAGTAGTACACAGGGGGCTTTTCGCGAAAAACTGTTTTTT
CASSTQGAFREKLFF
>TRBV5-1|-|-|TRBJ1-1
TGCGCCAGCAGCTTTTTCCCAACAGACACTGAAGCTTTCTTT
CASSFFPTDTEAFF
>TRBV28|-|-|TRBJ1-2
TGTGCCAGCCAGACGGGTAACTATGGCTACACCTTC
CASQTGNYGYTF
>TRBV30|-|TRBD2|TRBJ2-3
TGTGCCTGGACTAGCGGTATAACAGATACGCAGTATTTT
CAWTSGITDTQYF
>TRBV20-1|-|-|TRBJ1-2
TGCAGTGCTACCCTCCAGGGTGGCTACACCTTC
CSATLQGGYTF
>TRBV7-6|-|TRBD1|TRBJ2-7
TGTGCCAGCAGCCCCACTGGGACAGGGCGTAATCGGGAGCAGTACTTC
CASSPTGTGRNREQYF
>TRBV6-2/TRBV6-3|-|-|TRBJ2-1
TGTGCCAGCAGTTATTGGGCTAGGACTACCTCCTACAATGAGCAGTTCTTC
CASSYWARTTSYNEQFF
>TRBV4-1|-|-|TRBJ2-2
TGCGCCAGCAGCCAAACTAACACCGGGGAGCTGTTTTTT
CASSQTNTGELFF
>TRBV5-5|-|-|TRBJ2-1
TGTGCCAGCAGACTTCGAATACAGAGTACCCCCTACAATGAGCAGTTCTTC
CASRLRIQSTPYNEQFF
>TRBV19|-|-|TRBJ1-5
TGTGCCAGTAGTATTTGGGGGGGCAATGGACAGCCCCAGCATTTT
CASSIWGGNGQPQHF
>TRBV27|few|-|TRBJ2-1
TGTGCCAGCACCTATCTGGGGAGCTCCTACAATGAGCAGTTCTTC
CASTYLGSSYNEQFF
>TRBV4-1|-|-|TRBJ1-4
TGCGCCAGCAGCCAAGATATATGGGCAGCAACTAATGAAAAACTGTTTTTT
CASSQDIWAATNEKLFF
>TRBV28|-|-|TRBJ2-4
TGTGCCAGCAGTATCAGAAGCGGCAGGGGAGCCAAAAACATTCAGTACTTC
CASSIRSGRGAKNIQYF
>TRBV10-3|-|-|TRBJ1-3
TGTGCCATCAGTGAGTTAGGCAGGTTCCGAAAAGACTCTGGAAACACCATATATTTT
CAISELGRFRKDSGNTIYF
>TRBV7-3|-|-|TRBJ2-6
TGTGCCAGCTCCTCAGGGTCTGGGGCCAACGTCCTGACTTTC
CASSSGSGANVLTF
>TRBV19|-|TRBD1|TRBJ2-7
TGTGCCAGTAGTCCGACAGGGCTTTCCTACGAGCAGTACTTC
CASSPTGLSYEQYF
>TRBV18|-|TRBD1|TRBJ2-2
TGTGCCAGCTCACCACTCCCGCCGACAGGGTACACCGGGGAGCTGTTTTTT
CASSPLPPTGYTGELFF
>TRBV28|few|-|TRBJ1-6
TGTGCCAGCGCATCCCGGGGGGGCTCCTATAATTCACCCCTCCACTTT
CASASRGGSYNSPLHF
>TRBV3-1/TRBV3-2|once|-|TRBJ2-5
TGTGCCAGCAGCCCAGGGGTTGAGACCCAGTACTTC
CASSPGVETQYF
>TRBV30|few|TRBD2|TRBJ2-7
TGTGCCTGGAGTGTACGGGGGACTAGCGCCCACGAGCAGTACTTC
CAWSVRGTSAHEQYF
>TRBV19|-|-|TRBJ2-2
TGTGCCAGTAGTATAGCCCGACGGGGCACCGGGGAGCTGTTTTTT
CASSIARRGTGELFF
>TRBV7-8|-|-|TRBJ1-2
TGTGCCAGCAGCCCCATTTATCGGGGTTTATATGGCTACACCTTC
CASSPIYRGLYGYTF
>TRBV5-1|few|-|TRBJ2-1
TGCGCCAGCAGCTTGTGGGCCCCAACAGTGGAAGAGCAGTTCTTC
CASSLWAPTVEEQFF
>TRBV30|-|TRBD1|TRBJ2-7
TGTGCCTGGAAGACAGGGCCCCTCTCCTACGAGCAGTACTTC
CAWKTGPLSYEQYF
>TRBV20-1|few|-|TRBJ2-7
TGCAGTGCTAGAAGCGGGCACGAGCAGTACTTC
CSARSGHEQYF
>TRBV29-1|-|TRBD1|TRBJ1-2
TGCAGCGTTGGGGGACAGGGGGACTATGGCTACACCTTC
CSVGGQGDYGYTF
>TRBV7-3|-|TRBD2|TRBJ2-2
TGTGCCAGCACCCCTCGGGGGAGGGCCACAACCGGGGAGCTGTTTTTT
CASTPRGRATTGELFF
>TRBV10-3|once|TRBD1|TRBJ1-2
TGTGCCACTGGACAGGGGGCGGACTATGGCTACACCTTC
CATGQGADYGYTF
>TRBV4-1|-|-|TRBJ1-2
TGCGCCAGCAGCCAAGGGGGCAACCTCTATGGCTACACCTTC
CASSQGGNLYGYTF
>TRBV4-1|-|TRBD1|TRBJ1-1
TGCGCCAGCAGCATACAGGGGATGCGGGACACTGAAGCTTTCTTT
CASSIQGMRDTEAFF
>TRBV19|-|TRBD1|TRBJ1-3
TGTGCCAGTAGTGATCGGACAGGGGCTGGAAACACCATATATTTT
CASSDRTGAGNTIYF
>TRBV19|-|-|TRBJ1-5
TGTGCCAGTAACTCCCTTCCTCTTCGGGGCAATCAGCCCCAGCATTTT
CASNSLPLRGNQPQHF
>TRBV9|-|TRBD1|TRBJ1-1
TGTGCCAGCAGCACGGCAGGGGGTACTGAAGCTTTCTTT
CASSTAGGTEAFF